The entry below describes one T cell receptor beta chain. The sample belongs to a study of shared clonotypes between healthy human individuals. Study overall: Per donor, three plates held CD4 naive cells, three held CD4 memory, two held CD8 naive and one held CD8 memory.

Terminally differentiated effector memory CD45RA+ cells were excluded by CCR7 positive selection of CD45RO-negative cells. None of the donors, who were healthy HIV-negative adults, had recently had acute infections or vaccinations. Trimming removed 1 base at V and 4 bases at J, with 9 bases between. Germline assignment: CDR1 SGHKS and CDR2 YYEKEE (reference sequence). The CDR3 extends over 13 amino acids. Repertoires were generated with immunoSEQ multiplex PCR, while TCRdb's copy carries only in-frame clones and drops some. The data hold about 2.2 million clones, with 85% to 95% observed a single time.

This sequence originates from a man aged 18 to 29 in good health. Some clones in this sample may be carry-over from other donors' samples. Source material: naive CD8+ T cells from PBMCs. This sequence joins TRBV5-5 and TRBJ2-7; D call uncertain. The DNA for the CDR3 is TGTGCCAGCAGCTTGAACAACTTTTACGAGCAGTACTTC. Residues: CASSLNNFYEQYF.